This TCR beta chain derives from a study of blood T cells in healthy people across ages. Investigators took about 9.2 milliliters of peripheral blood from every donor. Each sample had at least 6 million PBMCs isolated. The CDR3 spans 14 residues. V was pared by 7 bases and J by 4 bases, with 17 bases between. Germline CDR1 reads ENHRY; CDR2 reads SYGVKD. Then a second PCR, running about 7 to 11 cycles, was carried out with a sample-barcoded 5' primer and a J-beta primer mix. Each sample provided no less than 3 million CDR3-containing paired-end reads. MiXCR, run by TCRdb on the 5' RACE reads, gives a single entry per CDR3 protein. Of 600,000 to 850,000 distinct CDR3 sequences in the sample, 20% to 30% are singletons; the top ten hold 9.4%. The same sample was also studied in work on T cells of mothers and their children. As reported in that work: The overlap seen between related mothers and children slightly exceeded that of unrelated pairs, though not significantly.

The TCR comes from a boy between 10 and 17 years old in good health. The specimen was blood. The V call is TRBV10-3, the J call TRBJ2-7; D ambiguous. CDR3: CAITIGPGPYEQYF. CDR3 DNA sequence: TGTGCCATCACTATCGGACCAGGACCATACGAGCAGTACTTC.